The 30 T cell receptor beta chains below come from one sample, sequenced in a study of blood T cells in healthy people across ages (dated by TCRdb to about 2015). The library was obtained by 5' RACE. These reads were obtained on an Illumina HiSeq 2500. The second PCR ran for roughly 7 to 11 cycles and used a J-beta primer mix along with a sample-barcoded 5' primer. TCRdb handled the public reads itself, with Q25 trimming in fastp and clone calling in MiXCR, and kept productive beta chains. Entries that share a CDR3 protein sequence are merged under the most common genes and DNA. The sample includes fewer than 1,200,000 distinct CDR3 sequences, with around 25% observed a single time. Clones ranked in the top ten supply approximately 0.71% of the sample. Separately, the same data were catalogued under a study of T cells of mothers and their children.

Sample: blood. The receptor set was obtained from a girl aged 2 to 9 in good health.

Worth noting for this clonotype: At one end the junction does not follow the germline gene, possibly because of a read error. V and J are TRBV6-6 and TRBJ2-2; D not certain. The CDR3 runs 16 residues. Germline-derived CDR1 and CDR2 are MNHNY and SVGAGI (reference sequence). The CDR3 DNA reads TGTGCTAGCAGCGACCTGCAGGTTGCGAACACCGGGGAGCTGTTTTTT. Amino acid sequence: CASSDLQVANTGELFF.

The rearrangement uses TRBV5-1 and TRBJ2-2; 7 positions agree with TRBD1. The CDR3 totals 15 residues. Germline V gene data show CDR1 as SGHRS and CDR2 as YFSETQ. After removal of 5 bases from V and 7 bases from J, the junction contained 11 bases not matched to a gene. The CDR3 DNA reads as TGCGCCAGCAGGAAACAGACAGGGAAAGACGGGGAGCTGTTTTTT. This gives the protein CASRKQTGKDGELFF.

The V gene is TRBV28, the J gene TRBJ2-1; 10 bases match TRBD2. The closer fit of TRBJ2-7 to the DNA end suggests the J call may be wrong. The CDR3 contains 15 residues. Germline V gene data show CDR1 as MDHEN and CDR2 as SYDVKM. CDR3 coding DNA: TGTGCCAGCAGAGGACTAGCGGACGGAACCTACGAGCAGTACTTC. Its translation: CASRGLADGTYEQYF.

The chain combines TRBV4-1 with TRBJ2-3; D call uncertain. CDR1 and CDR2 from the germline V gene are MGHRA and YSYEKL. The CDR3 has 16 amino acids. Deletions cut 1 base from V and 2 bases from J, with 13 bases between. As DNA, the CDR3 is TGCGCCAGCAGCCAAGGGCCCTTGTCCATCACAGATACGCAGTATTTT. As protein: CASSQGPLSITDTQYF.

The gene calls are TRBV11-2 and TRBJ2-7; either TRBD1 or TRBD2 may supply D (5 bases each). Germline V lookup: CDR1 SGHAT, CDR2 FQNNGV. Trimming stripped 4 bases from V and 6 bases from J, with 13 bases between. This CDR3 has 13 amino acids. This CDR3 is CASSSLRGGEQYF. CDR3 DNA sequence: TGTGCCAGCAGCTCGTTGCGTGGGGGCGAGCAGTACTTC.

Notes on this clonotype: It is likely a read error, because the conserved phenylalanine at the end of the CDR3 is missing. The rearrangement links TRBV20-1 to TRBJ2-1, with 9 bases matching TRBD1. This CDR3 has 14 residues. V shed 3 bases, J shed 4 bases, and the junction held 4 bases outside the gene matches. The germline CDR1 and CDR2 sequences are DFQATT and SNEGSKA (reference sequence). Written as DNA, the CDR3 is TGCAGTGCTAGTCGGACAGGGGAGTACAATGAGCAGTTCCTC. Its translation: CSASRTGEYNEQFL.

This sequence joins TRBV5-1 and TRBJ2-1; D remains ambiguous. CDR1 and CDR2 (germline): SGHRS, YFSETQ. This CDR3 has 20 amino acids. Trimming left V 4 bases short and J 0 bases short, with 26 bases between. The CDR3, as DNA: TGCGCCAGCAGCCCCCAGCCTACCTCCACGATAAGGAGCTCCTACAATGAGCAGTTCTTC. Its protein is CASSPQPTSTIRSSYNEQFF.

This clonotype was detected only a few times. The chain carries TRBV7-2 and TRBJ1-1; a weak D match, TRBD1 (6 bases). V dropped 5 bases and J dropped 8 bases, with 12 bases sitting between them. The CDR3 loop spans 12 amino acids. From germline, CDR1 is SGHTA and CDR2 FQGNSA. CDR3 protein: CASSVAGVEAFF. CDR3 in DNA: TGTGCCAGCAGCGTGGCAGGGGTGGAAGCTTTCTTT.

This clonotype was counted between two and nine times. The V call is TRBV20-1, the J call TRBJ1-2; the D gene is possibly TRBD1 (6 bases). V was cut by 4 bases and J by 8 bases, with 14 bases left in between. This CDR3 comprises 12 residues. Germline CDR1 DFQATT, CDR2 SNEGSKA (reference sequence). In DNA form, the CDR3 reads TGCAGTGCTACCGAACTGACAGGAGGCTACACCTTC. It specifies CSATELTGGYTF.

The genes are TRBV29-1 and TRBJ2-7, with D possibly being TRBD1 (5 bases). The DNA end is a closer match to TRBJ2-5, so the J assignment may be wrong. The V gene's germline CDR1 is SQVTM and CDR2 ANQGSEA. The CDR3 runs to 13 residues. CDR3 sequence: CSVERQPQETQYF. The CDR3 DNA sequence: TGCAGCGTGGAGAGACAGCCCCAAGAGACCCAGTACTTC.

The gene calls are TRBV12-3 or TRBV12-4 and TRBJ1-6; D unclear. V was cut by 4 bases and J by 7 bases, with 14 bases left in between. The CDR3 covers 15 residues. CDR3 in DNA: TGTGCCAGCAGTTACATTGGTATCTCCAATTCACCCCTCCACTTT. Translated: CASSYIGISNSPLHF.

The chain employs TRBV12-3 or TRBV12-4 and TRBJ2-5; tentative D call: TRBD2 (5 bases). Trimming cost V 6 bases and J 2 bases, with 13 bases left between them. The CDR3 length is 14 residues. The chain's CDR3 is CASRPRGFQETQYF. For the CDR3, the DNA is TGTGCCAGCAGACCTCGGGGTTTTCAAGAGACCCAGTACTTC.

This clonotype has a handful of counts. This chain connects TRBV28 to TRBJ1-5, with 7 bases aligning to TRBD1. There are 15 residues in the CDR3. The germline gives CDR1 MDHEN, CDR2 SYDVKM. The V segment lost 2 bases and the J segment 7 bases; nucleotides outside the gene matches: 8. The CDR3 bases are TGTGCCAGCAGTTTAACCGACAGGGTGAGGCAGCCCCAGCATTTT. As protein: CASSLTDRVRQPQHF.

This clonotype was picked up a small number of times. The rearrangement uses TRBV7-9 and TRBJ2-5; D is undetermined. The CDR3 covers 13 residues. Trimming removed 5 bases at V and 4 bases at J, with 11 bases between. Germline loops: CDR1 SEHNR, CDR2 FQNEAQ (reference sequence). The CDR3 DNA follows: TGTGCCAGCAGCCTATTAAATATAGAGACCCAGTACTTC. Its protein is CASSLLNIETQYF.

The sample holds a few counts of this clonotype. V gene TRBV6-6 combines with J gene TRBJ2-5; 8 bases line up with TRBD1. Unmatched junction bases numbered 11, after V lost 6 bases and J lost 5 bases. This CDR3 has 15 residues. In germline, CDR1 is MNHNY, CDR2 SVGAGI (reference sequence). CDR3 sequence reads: CASRSGQGFLETQYF. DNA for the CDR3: TGTGCCAGCAGATCCGGACAGGGCTTTTTGGAGACCCAGTACTTC.

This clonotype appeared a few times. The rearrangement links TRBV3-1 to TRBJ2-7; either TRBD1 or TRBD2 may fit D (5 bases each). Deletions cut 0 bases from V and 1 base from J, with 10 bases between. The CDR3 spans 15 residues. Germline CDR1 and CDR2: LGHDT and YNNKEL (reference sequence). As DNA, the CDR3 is TGTGCCAGCAGCCAAGAACCGGGGCCTTCCTACGAGCAGTACTTC. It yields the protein CASSQEPGPSYEQYF.

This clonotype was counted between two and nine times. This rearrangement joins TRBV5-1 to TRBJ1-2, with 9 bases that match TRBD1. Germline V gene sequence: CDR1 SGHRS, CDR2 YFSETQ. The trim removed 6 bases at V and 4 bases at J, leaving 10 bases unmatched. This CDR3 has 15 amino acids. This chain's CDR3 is CASTLGTGISYGYTF. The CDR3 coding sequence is TGCGCCAGCACCCTGGGGACAGGGATCTCCTATGGCTACACCTTC.

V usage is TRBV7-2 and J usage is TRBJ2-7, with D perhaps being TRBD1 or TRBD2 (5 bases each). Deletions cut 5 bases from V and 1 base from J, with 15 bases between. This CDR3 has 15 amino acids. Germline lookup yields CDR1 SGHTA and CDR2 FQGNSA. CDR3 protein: CASSLRDAPSYEQYF. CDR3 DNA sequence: TGTGCCAGCAGCCTCCGGGACGCACCGTCCTACGAGCAGTACTTC.

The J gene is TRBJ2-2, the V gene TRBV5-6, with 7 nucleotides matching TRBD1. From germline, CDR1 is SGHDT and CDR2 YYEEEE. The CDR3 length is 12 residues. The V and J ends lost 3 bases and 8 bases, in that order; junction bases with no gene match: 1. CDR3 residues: CASSSGQGELFF. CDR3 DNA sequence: TGTGCCAGCAGCTCGGGACAGGGGGAGCTGTTTTTT.

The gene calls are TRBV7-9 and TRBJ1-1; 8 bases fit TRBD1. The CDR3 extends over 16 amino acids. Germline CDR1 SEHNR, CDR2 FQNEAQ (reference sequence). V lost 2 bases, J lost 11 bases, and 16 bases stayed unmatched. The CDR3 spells CASSLPPTGVQGEAFF. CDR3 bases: TGTGCCAGCAGCTTACCCCCGACAGGGGTACAGGGTGAGGCTTTCTTT.

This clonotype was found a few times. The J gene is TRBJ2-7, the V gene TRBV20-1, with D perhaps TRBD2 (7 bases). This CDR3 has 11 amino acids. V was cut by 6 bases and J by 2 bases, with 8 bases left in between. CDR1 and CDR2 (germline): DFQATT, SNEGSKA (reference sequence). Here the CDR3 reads CSAGGPYEQYF. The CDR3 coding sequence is TGCAGTGCGGGGGGGCCCTACGAGCAGTACTTC.

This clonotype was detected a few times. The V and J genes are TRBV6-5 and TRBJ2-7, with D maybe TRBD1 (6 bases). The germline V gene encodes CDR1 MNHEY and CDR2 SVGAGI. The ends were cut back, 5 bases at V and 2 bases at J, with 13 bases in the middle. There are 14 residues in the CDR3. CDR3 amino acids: CASSRQAGTYEQYF. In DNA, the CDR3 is TGTGCCAGCAGTAGACAGGCCGGTACCTACGAGCAGTACTTC.

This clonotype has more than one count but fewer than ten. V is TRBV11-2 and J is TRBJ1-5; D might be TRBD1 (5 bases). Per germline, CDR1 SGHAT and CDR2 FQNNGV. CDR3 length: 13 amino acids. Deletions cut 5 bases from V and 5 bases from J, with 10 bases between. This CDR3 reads CASSPTDYQPQHF. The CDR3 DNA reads TGTGCCAGCAGCCCGACAGATTATCAGCCCCAGCATTTT.

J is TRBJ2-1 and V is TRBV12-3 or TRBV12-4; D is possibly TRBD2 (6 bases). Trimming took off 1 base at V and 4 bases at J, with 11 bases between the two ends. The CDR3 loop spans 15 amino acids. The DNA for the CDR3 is TGTGCCAGCAGTTTAGGTAGCGGACCTTACAATGAGCAGTTCTTC. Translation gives CASSLGSGPYNEQFF.

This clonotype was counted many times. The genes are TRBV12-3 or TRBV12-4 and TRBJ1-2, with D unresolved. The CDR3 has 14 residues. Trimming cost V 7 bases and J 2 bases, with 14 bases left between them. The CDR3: CASTPGSANYGYTF. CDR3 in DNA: TGTGCCAGCACCCCGGGGTCTGCAAACTATGGCTACACCTTC.

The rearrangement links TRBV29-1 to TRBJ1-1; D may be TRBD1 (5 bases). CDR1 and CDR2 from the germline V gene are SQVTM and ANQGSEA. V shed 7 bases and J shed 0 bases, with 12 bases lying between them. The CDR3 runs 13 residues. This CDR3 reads CSGVTAMNTEAFF. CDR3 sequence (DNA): TGCAGCGGGGTGACAGCCATGAACACTGAAGCTTTCTTT.

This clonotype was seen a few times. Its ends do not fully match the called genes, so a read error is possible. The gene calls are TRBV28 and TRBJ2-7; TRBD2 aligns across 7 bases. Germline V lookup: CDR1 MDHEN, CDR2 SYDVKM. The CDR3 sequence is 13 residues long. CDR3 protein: CASSFWTSGEQYF. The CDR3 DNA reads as TGTGCTAGCAGTTTCTGGACTAGTGGCGAGCAGTACTTC.

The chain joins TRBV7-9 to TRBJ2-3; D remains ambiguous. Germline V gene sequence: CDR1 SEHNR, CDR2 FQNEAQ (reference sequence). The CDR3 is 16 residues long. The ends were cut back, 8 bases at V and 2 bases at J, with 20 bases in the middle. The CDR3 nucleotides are TGTGCCAGCCCGAGAATAGGGATGGCGGCCACAGATACGCAGTATTTT. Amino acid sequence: CASPRIGMAATDTQYF.

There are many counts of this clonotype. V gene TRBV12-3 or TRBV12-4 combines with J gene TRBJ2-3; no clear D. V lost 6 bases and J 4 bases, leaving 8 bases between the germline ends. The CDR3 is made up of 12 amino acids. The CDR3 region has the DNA TGTGCCAGCAGCCCGCAGGCAGATACGCAGTATTTT. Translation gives CASSPQADTQYF.

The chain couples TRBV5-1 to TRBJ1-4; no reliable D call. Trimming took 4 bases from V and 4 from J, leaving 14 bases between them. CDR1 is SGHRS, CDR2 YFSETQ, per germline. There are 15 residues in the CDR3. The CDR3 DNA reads TGCGCCAGCAGCCGCGGAGGGAAGGGTAATGAAAAACTGTTTTTT. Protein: CASSRGGKGNEKLFF.